This T cell receptor (beta chain) was documented in a study of OX40 agonist ivuxolimab in advanced cancers. Study at large: Patients undergoing dose escalation presented with hepatocellular carcinoma, melanoma, renal cell or head and neck cancer. Overall study findings and caveats: Antigen specificity remained undetermined for the expanded peripheral T cells. Mean expanded clone counts were higher in CD8+ than CD4+ T cells.

Sequenced by immunoSEQ multiplex PCR; TCRdb stores in-frame clones only, minus some. The sample shows fewer than 70,000 clones, 91% of them seen only once. V lost 5 bases and J lost 6, with 17 bases in between. Germline CDR1 is SEHNR and CDR2 is FQNEAQ (reference sequence). The CDR3 has 14 amino acids. Of note for this clone: Its specificity is unknown.

The chain links TRBV7-9 to TRBJ2-7; maybe TRBD1 (5 bases). The receptor's source is an adult with an advanced solid tumor such as melanoma, head and neck, liver or kidney cancer. This specimen consisted of CD4+ or CD8+ T cells sorted from blood, obtained in a trial of the OX40 agonist ivuxolimab. The CDR3 DNA reads as TGTGCCAGCAGCCATAAAGGCTTGGGGCTCGAGCAGTACTTC. Encoded protein: CASSHKGLGLEQYF.